This TCR beta chain was retrieved from a study of TIL therapy for anti-PD-1-resistant metastatic lung cancer. Background on the study: Median patient age was about 56, ranging 38-75 years. Most patients had lung adenocarcinoma.

Study-wide results and limits: Many TIL product clones were absent from baseline tumor, suggesting clonal contraction.

The libraries were made with immunoSEQ v3. Each library reached 1.9 million or so read pairs, or about 5-6.5 million at deep level. Sequencing used immunoSEQ multiplex PCR; TCRdb keeps in-frame clones, though not all of them. The table lists roughly 6,000 clones, 55% to 70% of them singletons. About this clone itself: The antigen is not known.

Germline CDR1 MNHEY, CDR2 SVGAGI. V was pared by 7 bases and J by 2 bases, with 8 bases between. The CDR3 is 12 residues long. As to time point: pre-treatment sample, taken before nivolumab and TIL therapy. The tumor samples were excised metastases, mostly pleural nodules or supraclavicular lymph nodes. The sample consisted of tumor tissue, taken at baseline. The chain is built from TRBV6-5 and TRBJ1-2, with D possibly TRBD1 on 6 matching bases. This TCR was sampled from a person aged 25 to 85 with non-small cell lung cancer. This CDR3 reads CASTTGNYGYTF. In DNA, the CDR3 is TGTGCCAGCACTACAGGGAACTATGGCTACACCTTC.